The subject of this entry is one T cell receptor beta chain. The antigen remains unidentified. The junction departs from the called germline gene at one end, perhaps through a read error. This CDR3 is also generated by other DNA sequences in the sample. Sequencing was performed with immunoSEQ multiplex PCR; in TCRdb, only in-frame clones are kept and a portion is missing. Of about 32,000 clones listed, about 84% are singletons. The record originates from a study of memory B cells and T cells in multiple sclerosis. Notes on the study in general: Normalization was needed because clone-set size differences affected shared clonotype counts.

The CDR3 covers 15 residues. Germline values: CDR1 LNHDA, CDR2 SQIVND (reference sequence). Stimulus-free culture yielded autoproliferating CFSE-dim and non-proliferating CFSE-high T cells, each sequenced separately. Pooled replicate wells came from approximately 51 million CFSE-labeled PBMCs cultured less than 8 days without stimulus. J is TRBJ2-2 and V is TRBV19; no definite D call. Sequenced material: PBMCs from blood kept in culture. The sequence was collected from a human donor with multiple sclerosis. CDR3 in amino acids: CASSNNRDNTGELFF. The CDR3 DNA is TGCGCCAGTAGCAACAACCGTGATAACACCGGGGAGCTGTTTTTT.